This record looks at one T cell receptor beta chain sequence and its context. Its target is unknown. This specimen includes other DNA sequences encoding the same CDR3. The data are from a study of shared clonotypes between healthy human individuals. Study-wide results and limits: Despite large depth, sorted-subset datasets appeared incompletely sequenced.

Profiled with immunoSEQ multiplex PCR; TCRdb holds only in-frame clones, not every one. The sample contains around 1.6 million clones, 95% to 99% of which appear only once. The TCR sequence derives from a man under 40 in good health. The sequencing sample was made of naive CD4+ T cells sorted from blood. This sample's subset: CD45RA+ positively selected.

In nucleotides, the CDR3 is TGTGCCAGCAGCTTAGAGGGCGCAGATACGCAGTATTTT. This translates into CASSLEGADTQYF. J is TRBJ2-3 and V is TRBV11-3; D not certain. This CDR3 is 13 amino acids long. Deletions cut 0 bases from V and 4 bases from J, with 5 bases between. CDR1 is SGHNT and CDR2 is YENEEA in the germline V gene.